This T cell receptor beta chain was found in a study of cytomegalovirus exposure and HLA in healthy donors. 60 Vbeta and 13 Jbeta primers were used in PCR. Measured with immunoSEQ multiplex PCR; TCRdb has only the in-frame clones, and not every one. This table holds approximately 200,000 clones, approximately 78% found once. With respect to this clone: The junction shows a germline mismatch at one end, possibly a read error.

This CDR3 contains 16 residues. Per germline, CDR1 SGHDT and CDR2 YYEEEE. Sequenced: PBMCs. The clonotype comes from a woman aged 50 to 60 in good health and CMV-seropositive. This chain links TRBV5-6 with TRBJ2-1; 8 nucleotides line up with TRBD1. CDR3 sequence (DNA): TGTGCCAGCAGCTCCGACAGGGGATCTTCCTATAATGAGCAGTTCTTC. It specifies CASSSDRGSSYNEQFF.